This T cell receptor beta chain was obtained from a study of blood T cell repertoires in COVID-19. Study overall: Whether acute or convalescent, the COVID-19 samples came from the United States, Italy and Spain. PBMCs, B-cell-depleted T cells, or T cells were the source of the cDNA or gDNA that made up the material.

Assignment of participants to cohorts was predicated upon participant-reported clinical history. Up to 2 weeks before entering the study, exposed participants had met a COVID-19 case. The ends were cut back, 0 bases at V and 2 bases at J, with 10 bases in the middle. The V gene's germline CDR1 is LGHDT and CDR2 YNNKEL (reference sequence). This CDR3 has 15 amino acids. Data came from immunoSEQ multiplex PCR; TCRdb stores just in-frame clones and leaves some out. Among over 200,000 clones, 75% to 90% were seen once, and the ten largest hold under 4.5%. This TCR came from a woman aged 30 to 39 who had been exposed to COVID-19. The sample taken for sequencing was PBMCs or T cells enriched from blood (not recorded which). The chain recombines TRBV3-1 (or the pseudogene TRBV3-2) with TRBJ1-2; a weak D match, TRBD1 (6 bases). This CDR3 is CASSQEGGFNYGYTF. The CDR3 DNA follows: TGTGCCAGCAGCCAAGAAGGGGGATTCAACTATGGCTACACCTTC.